This T cell receptor (beta chain) stems from a study of TIL therapy for anti-PD-1-resistant metastatic lung cancer. Time point meaning: pre-treatment sample, taken before nivolumab and TIL therapy. This was the immunoSEQ v3 assay. TCRdb's copy holds only in-frame clones and misses some; the assay was immunoSEQ multiplex PCR. In the table there are approximately 60,000 clones, around four fifths of which are singletons. The germline V gene encodes CDR1 LGHDT and CDR2 YNNKEL (reference sequence). This CDR3 region has 17 residues. Unmatched junction bases numbered 7, after V lost 4 bases and J lost 7 bases.

The origin of this receptor is a person aged 25 to 79 with non-small cell lung cancer. The chain recombines TRBV3-1 (or the pseudogene TRBV3-2) with TRBJ2-2, with 15 bases identical to TRBD2. Sequences were derived from blood, sampled at baseline. CDR3 sequence reads: CASSPWTSGGASGELFF. The DNA of the CDR3 is TGTGCCAGCAGCCCTTGGACTAGCGGGGGGGCAAGCGGGGAGCTGTTTTTT.